This TCR beta chain comes out of a study of T cell clones after liver transplantation. Across the study: Subjects received no induction therapy and standard immunosuppression until randomization at 12-24 months post-transplant. Patients counted as tolerant after at least one year off all immunosuppression, enzymes not exceeding twice normal. Timepoints were pre-transplant, pre-withdrawal, and after withdrawal was completed or failed. Study results and limitations: Circulating graft-donor-reactive CD4 TCRbeta sequences fell significantly post-transplant in 5 of 8 subjects.

TCRdb's table, derived via immunoSEQ multiplex PCR, lists solely in-frame clones and lacks some. The sample carries 75,000 to 85,000 clones, around four fifths recorded once. The CDR3 is made up of 15 amino acids. The V gene's germline CDR1 is MGHRA and CDR2 YSYEKL. V lost 4 bases, J lost 5 bases, and 14 bases lay in between. Worth noting for this clone: Its antigen is undetermined.

The chain combines TRBV4-1 with TRBJ1-4, with D possibly being TRBD1 (6 bases). Sequencing used CD4+ T cells from blood, obtained at the 22-month timepoint. The TCR was taken from a human patient who received a liver transplant. The graft donor may be the source of some T cells. The DNA for the CDR3 is TGCGCCAGCAGCCGAAACAGGGCTGCAAATGAAAAACTGTTTTTT. Translation gives CASSRNRAANEKLFF.